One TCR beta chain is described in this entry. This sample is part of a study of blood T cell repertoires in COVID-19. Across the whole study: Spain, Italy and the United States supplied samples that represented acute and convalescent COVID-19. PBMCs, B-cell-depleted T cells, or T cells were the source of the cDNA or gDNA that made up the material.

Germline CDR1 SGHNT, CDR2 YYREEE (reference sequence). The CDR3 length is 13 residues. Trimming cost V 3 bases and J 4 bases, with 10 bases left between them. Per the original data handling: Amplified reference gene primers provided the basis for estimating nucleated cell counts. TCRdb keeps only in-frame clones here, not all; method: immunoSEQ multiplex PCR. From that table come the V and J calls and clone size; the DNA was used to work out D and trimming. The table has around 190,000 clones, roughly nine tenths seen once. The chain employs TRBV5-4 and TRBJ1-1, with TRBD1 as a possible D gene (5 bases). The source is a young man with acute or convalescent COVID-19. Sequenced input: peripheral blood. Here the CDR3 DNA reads TGTGCCAGCAGCTCGGGAGGGGTCACTGAAGCTTTCTTT. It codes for CASSSGGVTEAFF. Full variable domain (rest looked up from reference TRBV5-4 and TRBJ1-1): ETGVTQSPTHLIKTRGQQVTLRCSSQSGHNTVSWYQQALGQGPQFIFQYYREEENGRGNFPPRFSGLQFPNYSSELNVNALELDDSALYLCASSSGGVTEAFFGQGTRLTVV.